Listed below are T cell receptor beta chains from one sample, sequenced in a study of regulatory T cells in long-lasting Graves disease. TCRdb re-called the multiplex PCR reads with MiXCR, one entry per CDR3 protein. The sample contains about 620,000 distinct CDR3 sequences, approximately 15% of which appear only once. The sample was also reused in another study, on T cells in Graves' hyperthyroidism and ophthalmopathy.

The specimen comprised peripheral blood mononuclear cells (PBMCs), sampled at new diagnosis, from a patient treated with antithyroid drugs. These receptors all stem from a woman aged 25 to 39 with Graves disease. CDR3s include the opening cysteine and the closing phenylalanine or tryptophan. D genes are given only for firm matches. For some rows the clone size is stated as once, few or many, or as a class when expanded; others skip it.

CDR3 protein: CSVGGETQYF
CDR3 DNA: TGCAGCGTTGGGGGGGAGACCCAGTACTTC
D gene: .
clone size: many
J gene: TRBJ2-5
V gene: TRBV29-1

CDR3 protein: CASSPGPGSEQYF
CDR3 DNA: TGTGCCAGCAGTCCAGGACCCGGCTCCGAGCAGTACTTC
D gene: .
clone size: many
J gene: TRBJ2-7
V gene: TRBV12-3/TRBV12-4

CDR3 protein: CASSLSGQVQETQYF
CDR3 DNA: TGCGCCAGCAGCTTGTCGGGACAGGTCCAAGAGACCCAGTACTTC
D gene: TRBD1
clone size: few
J gene: TRBJ2-5
V gene: TRBV5-1

CDR3 protein: CSARGSGLGDRDKNIQYF
CDR3 DNA: TGCAGTGCTAGAGGGTCAGGTTTGGGGGACAGGGACAAAAACATTCAGTACTTC
D gene: TRBD1
clone size: .
J gene: TRBJ2-4
V gene: TRBV20-1

CDR3 protein: CSAWKDIQYF
CDR3 DNA: TGCAGTGCTTGGAAGGACATTCAGTACTTC
D gene: .
clone size: few
J gene: TRBJ2-4
V gene: TRBV20-1

CDR3 protein: CASSGTSGTGETQYF
CDR3 DNA: TGTGCCAGCAGCGGGACTAGCGGGACGGGAGAGACCCAGTACTTC
D gene: TRBD2
clone size: few
J gene: TRBJ2-5
V gene: TRBV2

CDR3 protein: CASSRTDVSYEQYF
CDR3 DNA: TGTGCCAGCAGCCGGACGGACGTCTCCTACGAGCAGTACTTC
D gene: .
clone size: few
J gene: TRBJ2-7
V gene: TRBV2

CDR3 protein: CSAAGTSGYYEQYF
CDR3 DNA: TGCAGTGCGGCGGGGACTAGCGGTTACTACGAGCAGTACTTC
D gene: TRBD2
clone size: many
J gene: TRBJ2-7
V gene: TRBV20-1

CDR3 protein: CASSPRDHSPYEQYF
CDR3 DNA: TGTGCCAGCAGTCCCCGGGACCATTCCCCTTACGAGCAGTACTTC
D gene: .
clone size: few
J gene: TRBJ2-7
V gene: TRBV6-1

CDR3 protein: CASSSPGTVPYEQYF
CDR3 DNA: TGTGCCAGCAGCTCCCCCGGGACAGTACCCTACGAGCAGTACTTC
D gene: TRBD1
clone size: few
J gene: TRBJ2-7
V gene: TRBV27

CDR3 protein: CASSPWTTEQFF
CDR3 DNA: TGTGCCAGCAGTCCCTGGACTACTGAGCAGTTCTTC
D gene: .
clone size: few
J gene: TRBJ2-1
V gene: TRBV28

CDR3 protein: CASSPSDTNEKLFF
CDR3 DNA: TGTGCCAGCAGTCCTTCGGACACTAATGAAAAACTGTTTTTT
D gene: .
clone size: many
J gene: TRBJ1-4
V gene: TRBV28

CDR3 protein: CASSEARVRGGHRPDYGYTF
CDR3 DNA: TGTGCCAGCAGTGAAGCGAGGGTCAGGGGGGGACACCGACCTGACTATGGCTACACCTTC
D gene: TRBD1
clone size: few
J gene: TRBJ1-2
V gene: TRBV2

CDR3 protein: CASSPIPSMLGEQYF
CDR3 DNA: TGTGCCAGCAGTCCCATACCATCTATGTTGGGGGAGCAGTACTTC
D gene: .
clone size: few
J gene: TRBJ2-7
V gene: TRBV28

CDR3 protein: CASSLLAGGGYEQYF
CDR3 DNA: TGCGCCAGCAGCTTGTTAGCGGGAGGCGGCTACGAGCAGTACTTC
D gene: TRBD2
clone size: many
J gene: TRBJ2-7
V gene: TRBV5-1

CDR3 protein: CSARDSRGGETQYF
CDR3 DNA: TGCAGTGCTAGAGACTCCCGGGGGGGGGAGACCCAGTACTTC
D gene: TRBD2
clone size: .
J gene: TRBJ2-5
V gene: TRBV20-1

CDR3 protein: CATITVRSGANVLTF
CDR3 DNA: TGTGCCACCATTACGGTCCGCTCTGGGGCCAACGTCCTGACTTTC
D gene: .
clone size: many
J gene: TRBJ2-6
V gene: TRBV19

CDR3 protein: CASSSLAGGTYNEQFF
CDR3 DNA: TGTGCCAGCAGTTCCCTAGCGGGAGGTACCTACAATGAGCAGTTCTTC
D gene: TRBD2
clone size: few
J gene: TRBJ2-1
V gene: TRBV6-5

CDR3 protein: CASGADVYNEQFF
CDR3 DNA: TGTGCCAGCGGAGCGGACGTATACAATGAGCAGTTCTTC
D gene: .
clone size: .
J gene: TRBJ2-1
V gene: TRBV7-3

CDR3 protein: CASERGTTEAFF
CDR3 DNA: TGTGCCAGCGAGCGGGGAACCACTGAAGCTTTCTTT
D gene: .
clone size: .
J gene: TRBJ1-1
V gene: TRBV2

CDR3 protein: CASSEFARGGTDTQYF
CDR3 DNA: TGTGCCAGCAGTGAATTTGCCAGGGGAGGCACAGATACGCAGTATTTT
D gene: .
clone size: many
J gene: TRBJ2-3
V gene: TRBV2

CDR3 protein: CSARDLIDNYGYTF
CDR3 DNA: TGCAGTGCTAGAGATCTTATAGATAACTATGGCTACACCTTC
D gene: .
clone size: few
J gene: TRBJ1-2
V gene: TRBV20-1

CDR3 protein: CSARPPGVGGASADNEQFF
CDR3 DNA: TGCAGTGCTAGACCCCCAGGGGTCGGGGGGGCGTCGGCCGACAATGAGCAGTTCTTC
D gene: TRBD2
clone size: .
J gene: TRBJ2-1
V gene: TRBV20-1

CDR3 protein: CASSSNTGNNEQFF
CDR3 DNA: TGTGCCAGCTCATCGAATACGGGCAACAATGAGCAGTTCTTC
D gene: .
clone size: .
J gene: TRBJ2-1
V gene: TRBV18

CDR3 protein: CASSKGGIIYEQYF
CDR3 DNA: TGTGCCAGCAGTAAAGGGGGCATCATCTACGAGCAGTACTTC
D gene: TRBD1
clone size: many
J gene: TRBJ2-7
V gene: TRBV28

CDR3 protein: CASSVKGGQDTQYF
CDR3 DNA: TGTGCCAGCAGCGTAAAAGGGGGTCAAGATACGCAGTATTTT
D gene: .
clone size: few
J gene: TRBJ2-3
V gene: TRBV9

CDR3 protein: CASSYLDTGLEDTEAFF
CDR3 DNA: TGTGCCAGCAGTTACCTGGATACCGGCCTAGAGGACACTGAAGCTTTCTTT
D gene: .
clone size: few
J gene: TRBJ1-1
V gene: TRBV6-2/TRBV6-3

CDR3 protein: CASRTGGTDTQYF
CDR3 DNA: TGTGCCAGCCGGACAGGGGGGACAGATACGCAGTATTTT
D gene: TRBD1
clone size: many
J gene: TRBJ2-3
V gene: TRBV28

CDR3 protein: CASSADRFRYQETQYF
CDR3 DNA: TGTGCCAGCAGTGCAGACAGGTTCAGGTACCAAGAGACCCAGTACTTC
D gene: .
clone size: .
J gene: TRBJ2-5
V gene: TRBV6-1